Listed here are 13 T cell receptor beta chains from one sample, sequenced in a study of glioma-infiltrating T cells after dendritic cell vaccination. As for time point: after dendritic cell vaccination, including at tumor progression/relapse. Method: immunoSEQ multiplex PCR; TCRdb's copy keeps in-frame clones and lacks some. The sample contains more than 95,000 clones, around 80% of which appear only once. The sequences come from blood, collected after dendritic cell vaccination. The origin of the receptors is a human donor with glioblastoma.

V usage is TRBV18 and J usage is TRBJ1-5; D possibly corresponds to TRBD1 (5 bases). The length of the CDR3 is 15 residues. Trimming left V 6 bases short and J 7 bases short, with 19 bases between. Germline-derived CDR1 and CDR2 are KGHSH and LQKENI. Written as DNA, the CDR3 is TGTGCCAGCTCTAACCAGGCGGGACGCCGGCAGCCCCAGCATTTT. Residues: CASSNQAGRRQPQHF.

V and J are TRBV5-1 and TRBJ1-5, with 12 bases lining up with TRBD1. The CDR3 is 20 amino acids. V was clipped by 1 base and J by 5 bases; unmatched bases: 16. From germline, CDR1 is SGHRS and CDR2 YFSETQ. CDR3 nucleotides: TGCGCCAGCAGCTTGAAGCCCGGGACAGGGGGCCTTACTTTTGATCAGCCCCAGCATTTT. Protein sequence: CASSLKPGTGGLTFDQPQHF.

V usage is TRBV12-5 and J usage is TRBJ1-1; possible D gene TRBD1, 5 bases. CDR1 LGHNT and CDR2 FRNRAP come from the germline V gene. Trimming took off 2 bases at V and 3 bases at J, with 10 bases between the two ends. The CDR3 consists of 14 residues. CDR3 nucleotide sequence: TGTGCTAGTGGTTTGAGTGCAGGGTACACTGAAGCTTTCTTT. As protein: CASGLSAGYTEAFF.

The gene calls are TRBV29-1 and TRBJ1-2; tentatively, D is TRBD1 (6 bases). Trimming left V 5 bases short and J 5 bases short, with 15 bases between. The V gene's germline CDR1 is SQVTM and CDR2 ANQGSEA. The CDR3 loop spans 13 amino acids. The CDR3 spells CSVRGGAGYGYTF. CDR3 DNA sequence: TGCAGCGTTAGGGGGGGGGCAGGGTATGGCTACACCTTC.

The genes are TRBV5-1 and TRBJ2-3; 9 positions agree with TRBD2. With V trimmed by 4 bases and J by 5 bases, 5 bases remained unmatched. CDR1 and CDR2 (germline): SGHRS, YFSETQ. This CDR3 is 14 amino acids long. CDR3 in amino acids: CASSTTLAGDTQYF. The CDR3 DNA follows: TGCGCCAGCAGCACTACACTAGCGGGAGATACGCAGTATTTT.

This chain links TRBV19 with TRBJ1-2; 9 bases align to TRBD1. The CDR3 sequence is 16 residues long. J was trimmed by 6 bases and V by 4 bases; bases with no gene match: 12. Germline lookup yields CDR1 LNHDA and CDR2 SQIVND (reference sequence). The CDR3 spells CASSTTLRTGVNGYTF. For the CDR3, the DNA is TGTGCCAGTAGTACCACTCTAAGGACAGGGGTAAATGGCTACACCTTC.

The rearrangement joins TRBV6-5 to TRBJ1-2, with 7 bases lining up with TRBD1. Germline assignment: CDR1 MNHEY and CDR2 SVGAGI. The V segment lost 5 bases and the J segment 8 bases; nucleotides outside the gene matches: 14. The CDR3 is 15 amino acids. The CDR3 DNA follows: TGTGCCAGCAGTGCTACTACAGGGGTGGATCAAGGCTACACCTTC. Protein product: CASSATTGVDQGYTF.

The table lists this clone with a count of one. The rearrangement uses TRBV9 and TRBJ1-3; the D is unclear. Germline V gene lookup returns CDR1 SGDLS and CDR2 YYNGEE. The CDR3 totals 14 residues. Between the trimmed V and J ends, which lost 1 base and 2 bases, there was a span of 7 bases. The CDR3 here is CASSVQEAGNTIYF. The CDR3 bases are TGTGCCAGCAGCGTACAGGAGGCTGGAAACACCATATATTTT.

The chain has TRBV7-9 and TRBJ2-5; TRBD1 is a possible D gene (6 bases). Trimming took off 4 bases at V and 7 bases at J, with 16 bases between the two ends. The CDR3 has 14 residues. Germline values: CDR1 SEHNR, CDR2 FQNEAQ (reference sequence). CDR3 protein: CASSSAGTRGTQYF. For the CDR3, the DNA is TGTGCCAGCAGCTCTGCCGGGACAAGAGGGACCCAGTACTTC.

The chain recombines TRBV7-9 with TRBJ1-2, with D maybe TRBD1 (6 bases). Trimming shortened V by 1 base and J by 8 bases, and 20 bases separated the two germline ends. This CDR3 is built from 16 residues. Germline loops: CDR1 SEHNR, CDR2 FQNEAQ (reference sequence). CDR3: CASSLGGTDSLWGYTF. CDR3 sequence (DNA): TGTGCCAGCAGCTTAGGCGGAACGGACAGCTTGTGGGGCTACACCTTC.

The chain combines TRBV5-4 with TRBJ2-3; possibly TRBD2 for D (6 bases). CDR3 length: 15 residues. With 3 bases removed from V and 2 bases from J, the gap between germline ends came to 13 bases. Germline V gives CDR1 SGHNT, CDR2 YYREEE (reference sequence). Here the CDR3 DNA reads TGTGCCAGCAGCTCAGGAGGGCGCTTCACAGATACGCAGTATTTT. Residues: CASSSGGRFTDTQYF.

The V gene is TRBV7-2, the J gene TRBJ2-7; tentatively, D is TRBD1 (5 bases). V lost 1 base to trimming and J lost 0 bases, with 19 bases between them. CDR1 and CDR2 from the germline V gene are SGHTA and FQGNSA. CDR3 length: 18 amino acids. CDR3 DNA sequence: TGTGCCAGCAGCTTAGGCAGCAGGGTGATTCTACCCTCCTACGAGCAGTACTTC. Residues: CASSLGSRVILPSYEQYF.

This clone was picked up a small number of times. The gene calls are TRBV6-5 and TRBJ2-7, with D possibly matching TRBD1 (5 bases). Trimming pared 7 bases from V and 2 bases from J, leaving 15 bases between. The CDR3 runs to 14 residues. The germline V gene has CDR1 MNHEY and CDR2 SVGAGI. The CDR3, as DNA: TGTGCCAGCAATCAGGGCCCGCAGACCTACGAGCAGTACTTC. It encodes CASNQGPQTYEQYF.